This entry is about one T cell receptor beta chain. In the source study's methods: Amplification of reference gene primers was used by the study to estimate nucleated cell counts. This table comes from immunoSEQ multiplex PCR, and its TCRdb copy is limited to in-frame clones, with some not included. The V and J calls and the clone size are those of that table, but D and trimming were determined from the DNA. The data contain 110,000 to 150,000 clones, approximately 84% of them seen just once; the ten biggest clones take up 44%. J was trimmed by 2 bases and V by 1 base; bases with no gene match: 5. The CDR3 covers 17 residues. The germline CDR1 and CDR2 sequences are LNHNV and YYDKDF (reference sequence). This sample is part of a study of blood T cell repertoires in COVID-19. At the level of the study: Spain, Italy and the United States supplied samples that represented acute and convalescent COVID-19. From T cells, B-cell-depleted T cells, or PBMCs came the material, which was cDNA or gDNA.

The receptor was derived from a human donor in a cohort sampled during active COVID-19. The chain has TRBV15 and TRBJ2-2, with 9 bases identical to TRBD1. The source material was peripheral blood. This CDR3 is CATSRGRDRDNTGELFF. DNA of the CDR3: TGTGCCACCAGCAGAGGCCGGGACAGGGATAACACCGGGGAGCTGTTTTTT.